The entry that follows covers one T cell receptor (beta chain) sequence. These data come from a study of blood T cell repertoires in COVID-19. CDR3 length: 14 amino acids. J was trimmed by 5 bases and V by 7 bases; bases with no gene match: 7. Germline CDR1 is SNHLY and CDR2 is FYNNEI. The table came from immunoSEQ multiplex PCR; TCRdb's copy has only in-frame clones and leaves some out. The sample contains 350,000 to 400,000 clones, roughly 86% of which appear only once. Specimen: PBMCs or T cells enriched from blood (not recorded which). This TCR came from a man aged 40-49 years in a cohort exposed to, infected with or recovered from COVID-19 (not recorded which). The chain is built from TRBV2 and TRBJ2-2, with 7 bases lining up with TRBD1. CDR3 DNA sequence: TGTGCCAGCAAGGGACAGAGTGGGACCGGGGAGCTGTTTTTT. Translated: CASKGQSGTGELFF.